A selection of T cell receptor beta chains follows, all from one sample in a study of Ad26.COV2.S vaccination and SARS-CoV-2 variants. The protocol was immunoSEQ multiplex PCR, while the TCRdb copy is restricted to in-frame clones and leaves out a portion. Counted here are some 180,000 clones, around 88% occurring once; the ten biggest clones make up around 6.1%. This specimen was peripheral blood, taken after recovery from COVID-19. Receptors were obtained from a human donor who had recovered from COVID-19. The CDR3 runs from the conserved cysteine through the conserved F or W. A D gene is named only where the DNA matches it firmly. Clone size is not always given. Where it is, it says once, few, many or a class for expanded clones.

>TRBD2|TRBJ2-7|TRBV6-5|.
TGTGCCAGCGGGTTCCTAGCGGGGGGTTCCGAGCAGTACTTC
CASGFLAGGSEQYF
>TRBD2|TRBJ2-1|TRBV25-1|.
TGTGCCAGCAGTGAATATTTCAGCGGGAGGGCGGTAAACAATGAGCAGTTCTTC
CASSEYFSGRAVNNEQFF
>.|TRBJ1-5|TRBV15|.
TGTGCCACCAGCAGAGTAGGGGCAGGGCATCAGCCCCAGCATTTT
CATSRVGAGHQPQHF
>.|TRBJ1-3|TRBV7-2|once
TGTGCCAGCAGCTTGAGACGTGGAAACACCATATATTTT
CASSLRRGNTIYF
>TRBD2|TRBJ2-6|TRBV3-1/TRBV3-2|.
TGTGCCAGCAGCCTGGGACTAGCGGGGACCTCTGGGGCCAACGTCCTGACTTTC
CASSLGLAGTSGANVLTF
>.|TRBJ2-1|TRBV7-9|.
TGTGCCAGCAGCGTGGGGGCATCTCCAACGTCGTACAATGAGCAGTTCTTC
CASSVGASPTSYNEQFF
>.|TRBJ1-4|TRBV2|.
TGTGCCAGCAGTGGGGGGGGGAACAATGAAAAACTGTTTTTT
CASSGGGNNEKLFF
>.|TRBJ1-2|TRBV14|.
TGTGCCAGCAGCCAAGGCGGATCAGATGGCTACACCTTC
CASSQGGSDGYTF
>TRBD1|TRBJ1-1|TRBV7-2|once
TGTGCCAGCACCTTGGACAGGCTGAACACTGAAGCTTTCTTT
CASTLDRLNTEAFF
>TRBD1|TRBJ2-5|TRBV5-4|.
TGTGCCAGCAGCCCGCGGGACAGGGCGGAGACCCAGTACTTC
CASSPRDRAETQYF
>TRBD2|TRBJ2-3|TRBV30|.
TGTGCCTGGAGTCGACTAGCTCGCACAGATACGCAGTATTTT
CAWSRLARTDTQYF
>.|TRBJ1-2|TRBV7-2|.
TGTGCCAGCAGCCCCCGGGGAGGCCCGAACTATGGCTACACCTTC
CASSPRGGPNYGYTF
>TRBD2|TRBJ2-4|TRBV6-1|.
TGTGCCAGCAGTGAACTAGCGGCCACCAAAAACATTCAGTACTTC
CASSELAATKNIQYF
>.|TRBJ2-2|TRBV10-3|.
TGTGCCATCAGTGGGGACGGTTCGAACACCGGGGAGCTGTTTTTT
CAISGDGSNTGELFF
>.|TRBJ2-7|TRBV6-4|once
TGTGCCAGCAGTGACTCAGAACCGCCCAGGGCTAAGCTTGTCTACGAGCAGTACTTC
CASSDSEPPRAKLVYEQYF
>.|TRBJ1-1|TRBV15|once
TGTGCCACCAGCAGAGATCCGGGTGCCGCTTTCTTT
CATSRDPGAAFF
>.|TRBJ2-6|TRBV28|.
TGTGCCAGCAGTTTAACTCAAGGGGGCTCTGGGGCCAACGTCCTGACTTTC
CASSLTQGGSGANVLTF
>.|TRBJ2-4|TRBV2|.
TGTGCCAGCAGTGGGGACCCTGGAGCCAAAAACATTCAGTACTTC
CASSGDPGAKNIQYF